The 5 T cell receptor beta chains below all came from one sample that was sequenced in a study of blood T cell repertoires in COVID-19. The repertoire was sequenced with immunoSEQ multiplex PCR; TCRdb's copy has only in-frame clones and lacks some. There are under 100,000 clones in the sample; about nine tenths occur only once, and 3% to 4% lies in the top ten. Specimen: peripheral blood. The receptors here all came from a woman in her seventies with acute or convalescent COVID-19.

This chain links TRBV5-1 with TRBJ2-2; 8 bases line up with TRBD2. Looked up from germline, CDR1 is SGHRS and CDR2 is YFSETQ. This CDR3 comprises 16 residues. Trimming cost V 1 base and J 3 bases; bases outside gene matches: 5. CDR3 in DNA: TGCGCCAGCAGCTTGACAGCGGGGGTGGACACCGGGGAGCTGTTTTTT. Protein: CASSLTAGVDTGELFF.

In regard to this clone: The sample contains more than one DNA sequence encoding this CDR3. CDR3: CASSFRTGIYNSPLHF. The CDR3 DNA reads TGTGCCAGCAGTTTTAGGACAGGGATCTATAATTCACCCCTCCACTTT. This sequence joins TRBV27 and TRBJ1-6, with 8 positions matching TRBD1. Trimming cost V 3 bases and J 3 bases; bases outside gene matches: 4. This CDR3 has 16 residues. Germline V gene sequence: CDR1 MNHEY, CDR2 SMNVEV (reference sequence).

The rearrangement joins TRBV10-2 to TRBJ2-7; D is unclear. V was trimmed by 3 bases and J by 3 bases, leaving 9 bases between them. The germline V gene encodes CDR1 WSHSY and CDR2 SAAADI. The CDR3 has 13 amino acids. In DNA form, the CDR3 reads TGCGCCAGCAGTGACCACGGTTACTACGAGCAGTACGTC. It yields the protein CASSDHGYYEQYV.

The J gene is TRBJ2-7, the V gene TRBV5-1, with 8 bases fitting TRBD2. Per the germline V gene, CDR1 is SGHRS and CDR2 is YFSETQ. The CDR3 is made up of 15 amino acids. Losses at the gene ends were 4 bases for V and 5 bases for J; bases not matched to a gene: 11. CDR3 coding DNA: TGCGCCAGCAGCCCCCCACCGGGACTAGGGGACGAGCAGTACTTC. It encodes CASSPPPGLGDEQYF.

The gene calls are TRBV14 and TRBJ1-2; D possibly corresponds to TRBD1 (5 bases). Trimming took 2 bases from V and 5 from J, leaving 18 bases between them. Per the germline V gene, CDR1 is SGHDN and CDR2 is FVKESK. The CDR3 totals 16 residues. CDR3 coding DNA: TGTGCCAGCAGCCAAATCCCTGGGAGGGGAGGTTATGGCTACACCTTC. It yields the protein CASSQIPGRGGYGYTF. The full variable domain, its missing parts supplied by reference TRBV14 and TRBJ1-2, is EAGVTQFPSHSVIEKGQTVTLRCDPISGHDNLYWYRRVMGKEIKFLLHFVKESKQDESGMPNNRFLAERTGGTYSTLKVQPAELEDSGVYFCASSQIPGRGGYGYTFGSGTRLTVV.